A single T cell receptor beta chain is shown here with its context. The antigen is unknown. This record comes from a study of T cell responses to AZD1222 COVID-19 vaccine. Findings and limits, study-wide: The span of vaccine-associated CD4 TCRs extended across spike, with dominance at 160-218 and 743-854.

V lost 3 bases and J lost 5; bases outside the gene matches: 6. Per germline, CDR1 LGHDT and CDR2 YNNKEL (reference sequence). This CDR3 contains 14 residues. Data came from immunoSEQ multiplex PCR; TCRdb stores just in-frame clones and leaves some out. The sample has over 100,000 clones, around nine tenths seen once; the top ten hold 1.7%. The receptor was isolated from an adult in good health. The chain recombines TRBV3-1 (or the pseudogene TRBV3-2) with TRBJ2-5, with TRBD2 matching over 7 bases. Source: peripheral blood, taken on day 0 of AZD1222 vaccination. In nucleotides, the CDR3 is TGTGCCAGCAGCCACGAGGGGAGGGGCGAGACCCAGTACTTC. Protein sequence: CASSHEGRGETQYF.